The rows below give T cell receptor beta chains drawn from one sample of a study of OX40 agonist ivuxolimab in advanced cancers. The table came from immunoSEQ multiplex PCR; TCRdb's copy has only in-frame clones and leaves some out. The sample comprises nearly 65,000 clones, roughly nine tenths of which are singletons, and 4% to 4.5% rests with the top ten. The material was CD4+ or CD8+ T cells sorted from blood, obtained in a trial of the OX40 agonist ivuxolimab. These receptors came from an adult with an advanced solid tumor such as melanoma, head and neck, liver or kidney cancer. CDR3s include the opening cysteine and the closing phenylalanine or tryptophan. D genes are given only for firm matches. The size entry is marked missing in some rows and otherwise reads once, few, many or a size class.

clone_size d_call j_call v_call cdr3_nt cdr3_aa
NA TRBD1 TRBJ1-1 TRBV4-1 TGCGCCAGCAGCCAAGATTTAGGACAGGGGCCGGGATGGAACACTGAAGCTTTCTTT CASSQDLGQGPGWNTEAFF
NA NA TRBJ2-1 TRBV27 TGTGCCAGCAGTTTACTCGGGGATGAGCAGTTCTTC CASSLLGDEQFF
few NA TRBJ1-1 TRBV9 TGTGCCAGCAGCGGGCAAGATCGGACTGAAGCTTTCTTT CASSGQDRTEAFF
NA TRBD2 TRBJ2-7 TRBV9 TGTGCCAGCAGCGTAGGAGGGACTAGCGGATACGAGCAGTACTTC CASSVGGTSGYEQYF
NA NA TRBJ1-2 TRBV12-5 TGTGCTAGTGGTTTGAACCATAAGGGTGGCTACACCTTC CASGLNHKGGYTF
NA TRBD1 TRBJ2-1 TRBV27 TGTGCCAGCAGTTTATCCCCCGGGACAGGGAAGTACAATGAGCAGTTCTTC CASSLSPGTGKYNEQFF
NA NA TRBJ1-1 TRBV9 TGTGCCAGCAGCGTAGCCGGGTGGGCCGGGGGTACGAACACTGAAGCTTTCTTT CASSVAGWAGGTNTEAFF
NA NA TRBJ1-3 TRBV27 TGTGCCAGCAGCGGCTCTCTCTCTGGAAACACCATATATTTT CASSGSLSGNTIYF
few NA TRBJ1-2 TRBV9 TGTGCCAGCAGCGTAGCGTATCGCGGGCCCGGCGGCTATGGCTACACCTTC CASSVAYRGPGGYGYTF
NA NA TRBJ2-1 TRBV5-4 TGTGCCAGCAGCTCCGGGGGTAATGAGCAGTTCTTC CASSSGGNEQFF
once TRBD1 TRBJ2-1 TRBV7-9 TGTGCCAGCAGCTATGGACAGGGAATGGACAATGAGCAGTTCTTC CASSYGQGMDNEQFF
NA NA TRBJ1-5 TRBV28 TGTGCCAGCAGTTTATTGCCTCGAGGACAGCCCCAGCATTTT CASSLLPRGQPQHF
NA TRBD2 TRBJ2-7 TRBV15 TGTGCCACCAGCACCGGACTAGCGCCCGTCTCCTACGAGCAGTACTTC CATSTGLAPVSYEQYF
NA TRBD2 TRBJ2-1 TRBV6-1 TGTGCCAGCAGGCCGGGACTAGCGGGATCCGAGCAGTTCTTC CASRPGLAGSEQFF
NA TRBD1 TRBJ2-1 TRBV6-5 TGTGCCAGCAGCCCACAGGGGGCCTACAATGAGCAGTTCTTC CASSPQGAYNEQFF
few TRBD1 TRBJ1-1 TRBV6-5 TGTGCCAGCAGGGCGGGACAGGACGGCACTGAAGCTTTCTTT CASRAGQDGTEAFF
NA TRBD2 TRBJ2-1 TRBV9 TGTGCCAGCAGCGTAGGATCCGTAGCCGCCGAGCGGGGGGAGCAGTTCTTC CASSVGSVAAERGEQFF
NA TRBD1 TRBJ2-7 TRBV7-8 TGTGCCAGCAGTAATGGACAGGGTTTGTACGAGCAGTACTTC CASSNGQGLYEQYF
few NA TRBJ1-1 TRBV29-1 TGCAGCGTTGTTCACCGGACTGAAGCTTTCTTT CSVVHRTEAFF
NA TRBD2 TRBJ2-5 TRBV4-3 TGCGCCAGCAGCCAAGATATGACTAGCGGGAGGGCGGAGACCCAGTACTTC CASSQDMTSGRAETQYF
NA NA TRBJ2-7 TRBV10-1 TGCGCCAGCAGATATCCAGGGTACGAGCAGTACTTC CASRYPGYEQYF
NA NA TRBJ2-1 TRBV27 TGTGCCAGCAGTTTAAACCAGGGCGATGAGCAGTTCTTC CASSLNQGDEQFF
NA NA TRBJ1-2 TRBV7-9 TGTGCCAGCACGGGGATTAATGGCTACACCTTC CASTGINGYTF
NA TRBD1 TRBJ2-7 TRBV6-1 TGTGCCAGCAGTACCGGGACAGGGAGCTCCTACGAGCAGTACTTC CASSTGTGSSYEQYF
NA TRBD2 TRBJ2-3 TRBV4-1 TGCGCCAGCAGCCAAGGGGTAGCGGGGGAATTAGATACGCAGTATTTT CASSQGVAGELDTQYF
NA NA TRBJ2-1 TRBV13 TGTGCCAGCAGCCCCGCCACGTTAGGGGAGCAGTTCTTC CASSPATLGEQFF
few NA TRBJ2-2 TRBV11-3 TGTGCCAGCCAGGACACCGGGGAGCTGTTTTTT CASQDTGELFF
NA TRBD1 TRBJ1-4 TRBV7-9 TGTGCCAGCAGCTTAGGAGGACAGGGGAAACTGTTTTTT CASSLGGQGKLFF
NA TRBD1 TRBJ1-1 TRBV6-6 TGTGCCAGCAGTTACGTTGGCAGGGGGCCTACTGAAGCTTTCTTT CASSYVGRGPTEAFF
NA NA TRBJ1-1 TRBV11-2 TGTGCCAGCAGCTTAGAATCCCGAGGGGAGGTATATGGGAACACTGAAGCTTTCTTT CASSLESRGEVYGNTEAFF
NA TRBD2 TRBJ2-1 TRBV4-1 TGCGCCAGCAGCCAAGCGCTAGCGGGATCCTACAATGAGCAGTTCTTC CASSQALAGSYNEQFF
NA TRBD2 TRBJ2-7 TRBV4-2 TGTGCCAGCAGCCAAGATCCAGGGTTGGTGGTAGCGGGGGGATACGAGCAGTACTTC CASSQDPGLVVAGGYEQYF
NA TRBD1 TRBJ1-2 TRBV19 TGTGCCAGTAGTCACGGGACAGGGTCAGGCGGCTACACCTTC CASSHGTGSGGYTF
NA TRBD2 TRBJ2-1 TRBV5-4 TGTGCCAGCAGCTTCCTTGGGACTAGCCTTGACAATGAGCAGTTCTTC CASSFLGTSLDNEQFF
NA TRBD2 TRBJ2-3 TRBV9 TGTGCCAGCAGCGTACAGGGCGGGGGGGCCCTCACAGATACGCAGTATTTT CASSVQGGGALTDTQYF
NA TRBD2 TRBJ2-2 TRBV2 TGTGCCAGCAGAGGAACTAGCGGGAAAGCCGGGGAGCTGTTTTTT CASRGTSGKAGELFF
NA NA TRBJ1-5 TRBV6-1 TGTGCCAGCATCGAAGGTGACGGCCTGGGATCGCCCCAGCATTTT CASIEGDGLGSPQHF
once NA TRBJ2-4 TRBV15 TGTGCCACCAGCAGGGAAAAGGGGTTGGGGAAAAACATTCAGTACTTC CATSREKGLGKNIQYF
NA NA TRBJ2-3 TRBV7-9 TGTGCCAGCAGCTTAGGGCCCAAGGCAGATACGCAGTATTTT CASSLGPKADTQYF
NA NA TRBJ2-1 TRBV4-1 TGCGCCAGCAGCCAAGTGGGACATTCAAATGAGCAGTTCTTC CASSQVGHSNEQFF
NA NA TRBJ2-3 TRBV4-3 TGCGCCAGCAGCCAAGACCGCACAGATACGCAGTATTTT CASSQDRTDTQYF